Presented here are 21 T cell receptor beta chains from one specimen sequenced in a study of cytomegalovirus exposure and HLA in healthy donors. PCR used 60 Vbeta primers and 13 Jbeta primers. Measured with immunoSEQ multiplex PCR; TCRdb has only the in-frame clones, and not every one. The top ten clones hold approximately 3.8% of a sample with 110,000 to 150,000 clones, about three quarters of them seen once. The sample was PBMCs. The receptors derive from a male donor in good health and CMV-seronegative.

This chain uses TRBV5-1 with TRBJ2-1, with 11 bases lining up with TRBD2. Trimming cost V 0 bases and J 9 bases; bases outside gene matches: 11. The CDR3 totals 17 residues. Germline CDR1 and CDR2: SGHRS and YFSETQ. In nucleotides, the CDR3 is TGCGCCAGCAGCTTGGCCCACAGGCTAGCGGGAGGCGGTGAGCAGTTCTTC. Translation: CASSLAHRLAGGGEQFF.

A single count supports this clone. The CDR3 DNA sequence: TGTGCCAGCACCACAGGACTAGCGGGGGAGCAGTTCTTC. Encoded protein: CASTTGLAGEQFF. The rearrangement joins TRBV7-2 to TRBJ2-1; 12 nucleotides align to TRBD2. The CDR3 runs 13 residues. V shed 7 bases and J 10 bases; nucleotides not matched to a gene: 5. In germline, CDR1 is SGHTA, CDR2 FQGNSA.

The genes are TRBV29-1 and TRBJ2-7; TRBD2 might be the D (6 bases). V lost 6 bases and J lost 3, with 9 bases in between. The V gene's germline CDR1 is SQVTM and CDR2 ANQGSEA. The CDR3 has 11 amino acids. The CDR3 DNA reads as TGCAGCGTAAAGGGAGGCTACGAGCAGTACTTC. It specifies CSVKGGYEQYF.

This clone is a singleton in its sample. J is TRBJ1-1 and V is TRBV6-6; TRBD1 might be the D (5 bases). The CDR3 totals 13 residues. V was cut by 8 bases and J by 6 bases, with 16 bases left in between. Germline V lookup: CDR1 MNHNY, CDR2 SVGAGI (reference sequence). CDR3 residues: CASLRDFASEAFF. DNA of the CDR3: TGTGCCAGCTTAAGGGACTTCGCGTCTGAAGCTTTCTTT.

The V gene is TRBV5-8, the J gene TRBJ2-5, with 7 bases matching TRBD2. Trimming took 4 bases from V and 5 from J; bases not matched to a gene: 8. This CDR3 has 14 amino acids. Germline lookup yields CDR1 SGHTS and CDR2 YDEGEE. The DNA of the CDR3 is TGTGCCAGCAGCCGCCCTTGGGGGGGGGAGACCCAGTACTTC. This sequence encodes CASSRPWGGETQYF.

The CDR3 DNA reads as TGTGCCAGCAGCCACGGGCCGGGACTAGTCACAGATACGCAGTATTTT. Its translation: CASSHGPGLVTDTQYF. The rearrangement links TRBV7-2 to TRBJ2-3, with TRBD2 identical over 8 bases. In germline, CDR1 is SGHTA, CDR2 FQGNSA. CDR3 length equals 16 residues. Losses at the gene ends were 5 bases for V and 2 bases for J; bases not matched to a gene: 9.

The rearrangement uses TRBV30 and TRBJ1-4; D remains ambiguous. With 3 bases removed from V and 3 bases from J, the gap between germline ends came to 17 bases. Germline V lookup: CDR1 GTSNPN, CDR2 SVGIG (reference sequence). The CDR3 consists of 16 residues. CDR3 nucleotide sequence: TGTGCCTGGAGCGGGCCCCTCCTAGCTCCTAATGAAAAACTGTTTTTT. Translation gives CAWSGPLLAPNEKLFF.

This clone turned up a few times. The DNA of the CDR3 is TGTGCCAGCAGTTACCTTAGCGGCCGCACAGATACGCAGTATTTT. Protein sequence: CASSYLSGRTDTQYF. The rearrangement links TRBV6-5 to TRBJ2-3; a possible D gene is TRBD2 (6 bases). V lost 2 bases and J 1 base, leaving 10 bases between the germline ends. Germline CDR1 is MNHEY and CDR2 is SVGAGI. CDR3 size: 15 residues.

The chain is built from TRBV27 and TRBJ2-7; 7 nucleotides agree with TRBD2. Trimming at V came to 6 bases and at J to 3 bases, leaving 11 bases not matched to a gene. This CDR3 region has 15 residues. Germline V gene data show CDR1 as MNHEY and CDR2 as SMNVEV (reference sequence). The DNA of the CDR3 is TGTGCCAGCAGGCCGGGCGGGAGTCTGGGCTACGAGCAGTACTTC. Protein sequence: CASRPGGSLGYEQYF.

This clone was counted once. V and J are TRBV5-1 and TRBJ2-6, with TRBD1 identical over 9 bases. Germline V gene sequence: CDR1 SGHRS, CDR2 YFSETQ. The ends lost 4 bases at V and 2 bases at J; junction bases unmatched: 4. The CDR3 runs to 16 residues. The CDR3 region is CASSPTGGTGANVLTF. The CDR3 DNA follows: TGCGCCAGCAGCCCGACAGGGGGTACTGGGGCCAACGTCCTGACTTTC.

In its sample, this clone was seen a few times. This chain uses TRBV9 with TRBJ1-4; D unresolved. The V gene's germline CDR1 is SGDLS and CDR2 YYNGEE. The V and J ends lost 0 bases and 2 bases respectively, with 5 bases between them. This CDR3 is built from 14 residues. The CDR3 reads CASSVDSTNEKLFF. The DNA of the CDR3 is TGTGCCAGCAGCGTAGACAGCACTAATGAAAAACTGTTTTTT.

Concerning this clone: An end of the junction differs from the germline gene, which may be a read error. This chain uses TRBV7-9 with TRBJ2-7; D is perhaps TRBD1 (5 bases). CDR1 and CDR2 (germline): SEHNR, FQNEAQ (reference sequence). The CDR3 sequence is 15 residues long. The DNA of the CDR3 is TGTTCCAGCACCCTTACAGGCGCCGGTTCCTACGAGCAGTACTTC. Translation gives CSSTLTGAGSYEQYF.

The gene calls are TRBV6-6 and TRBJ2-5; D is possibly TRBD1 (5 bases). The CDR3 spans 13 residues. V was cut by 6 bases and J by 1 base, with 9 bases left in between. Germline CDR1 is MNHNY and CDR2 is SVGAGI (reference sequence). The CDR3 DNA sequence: TGTGCCAGCAGCCGGCAGGGCCAAGAGACCCAGTACTTC. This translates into CASSRQGQETQYF.

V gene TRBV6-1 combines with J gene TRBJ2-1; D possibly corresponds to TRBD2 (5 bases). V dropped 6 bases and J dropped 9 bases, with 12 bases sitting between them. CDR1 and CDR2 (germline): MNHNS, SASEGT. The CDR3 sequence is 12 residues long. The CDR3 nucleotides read TGTGCCAGCAGAAGGCTAGCCGGTGAGCAGTTCTTC. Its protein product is CASRRLAGEQFF.

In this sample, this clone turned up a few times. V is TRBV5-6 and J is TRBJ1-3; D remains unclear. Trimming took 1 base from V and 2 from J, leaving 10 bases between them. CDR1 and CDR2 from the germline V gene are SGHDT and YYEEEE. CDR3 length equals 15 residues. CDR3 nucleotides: TGTGCCAGCAGCTTGTTACGGCAGGCTGGAAACACCATATATTTT. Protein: CASSLLRQAGNTIYF.

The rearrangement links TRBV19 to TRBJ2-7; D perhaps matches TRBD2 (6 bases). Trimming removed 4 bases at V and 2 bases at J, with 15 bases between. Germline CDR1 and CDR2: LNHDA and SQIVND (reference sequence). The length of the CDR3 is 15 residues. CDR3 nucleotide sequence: TGTGCCAGTAGTAACGGTCGGAGGGTTCCCTACGAGCAGTACTTC. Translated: CASSNGRRVPYEQYF.

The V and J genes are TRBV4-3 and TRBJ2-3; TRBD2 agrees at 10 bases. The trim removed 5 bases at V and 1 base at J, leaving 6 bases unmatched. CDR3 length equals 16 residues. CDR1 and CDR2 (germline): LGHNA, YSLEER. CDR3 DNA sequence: TGCGCCAGCAGCTCCAGTCTAGCGGGGGGCACAGATACGCAGTATTTT. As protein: CASSSSLAGGTDTQYF.

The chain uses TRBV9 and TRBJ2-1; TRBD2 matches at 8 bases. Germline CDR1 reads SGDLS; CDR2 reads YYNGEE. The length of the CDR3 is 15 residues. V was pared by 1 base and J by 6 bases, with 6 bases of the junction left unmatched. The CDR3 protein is CASSVREGPSNEQFF. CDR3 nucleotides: TGTGCCAGCAGCGTACGGGAGGGCCCCAGCAATGAGCAGTTCTTC. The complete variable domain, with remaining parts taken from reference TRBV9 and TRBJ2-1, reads DSGVTQTPKHLITATGQRVTLRCSPRSGDLSVYWYQQSLDQGLQFLIQYYNGEERAKGNILERFSAQQFPDLHSELNLSSLELGDSALYFCASSVREGPSNEQFFGPGTRLTVL.

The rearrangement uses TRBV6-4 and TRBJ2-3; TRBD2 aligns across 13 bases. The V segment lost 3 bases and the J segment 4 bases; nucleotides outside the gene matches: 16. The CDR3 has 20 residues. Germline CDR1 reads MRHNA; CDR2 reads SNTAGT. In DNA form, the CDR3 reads TGTGCCAGCAGTGAGGGTTGGACTAGCGGGGGCCGCGTGGGAGCAGATACGCAGTATTTT. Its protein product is CASSEGWTSGGRVGADTQYF.

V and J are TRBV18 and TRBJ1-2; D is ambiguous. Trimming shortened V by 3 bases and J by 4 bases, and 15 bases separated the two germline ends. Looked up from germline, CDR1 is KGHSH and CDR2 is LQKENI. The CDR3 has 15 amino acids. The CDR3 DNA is TGTGCCAGCTCACCTTCCGTAAGCAGGTCCTATGGCTACACCTTC. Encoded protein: CASSPSVSRSYGYTF.

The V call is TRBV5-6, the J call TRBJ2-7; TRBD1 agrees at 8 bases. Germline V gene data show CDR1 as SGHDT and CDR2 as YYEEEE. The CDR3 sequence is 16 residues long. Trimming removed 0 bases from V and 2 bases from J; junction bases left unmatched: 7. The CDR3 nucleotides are TGTGCCAGCAGCTTGGAGGCAGGGACAGGTACCTACGAGCAGTACTTC. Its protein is CASSLEAGTGTYEQYF.